The present T cell receptor beta chain was sequenced within a study of OX40 agonist ivuxolimab in advanced cancers. There are a few counts of this clone. The CDR3 is 15 amino acids. With 1 base removed from V and 4 bases from J, the gap between germline ends came to 14 bases. Germline loops: CDR1 SGHDN, CDR2 FVKESK. This table comes from immunoSEQ multiplex PCR, and its TCRdb copy is limited to in-frame clones, with some not included. The sample consists of about 15,000 clones, around 70% of them appearing once. A history of autoimmune disease or systemic immunosuppression excluded patients. On cycle 4 day 1 and cycle 7 day 1, as well as at baseline, blood was sampled.

This sequence was found in an adult with an advanced solid tumor such as melanoma, head and neck, liver or kidney cancer. The input for sequencing was CD4+ or CD8+ T cells sorted from blood, taken in a trial of the OX40 agonist ivuxolimab. V and J are TRBV14 and TRBJ2-7; maybe TRBD1 (5 bases). The CDR3 loop reads CASSQATGDHYEQYF. CDR3 sequence (DNA): TGTGCCAGCAGCCAAGCAACAGGTGACCATTACGAGCAGTACTTC.